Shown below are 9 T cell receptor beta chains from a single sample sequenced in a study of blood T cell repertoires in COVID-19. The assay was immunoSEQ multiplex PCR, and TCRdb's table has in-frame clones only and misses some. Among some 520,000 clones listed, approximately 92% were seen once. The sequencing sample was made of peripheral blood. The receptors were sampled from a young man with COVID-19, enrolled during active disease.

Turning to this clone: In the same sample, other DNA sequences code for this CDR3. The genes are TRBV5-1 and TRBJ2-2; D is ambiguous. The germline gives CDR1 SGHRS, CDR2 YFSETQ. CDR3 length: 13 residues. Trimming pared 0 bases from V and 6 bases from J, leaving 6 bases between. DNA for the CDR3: TGCGCCAGCAGCTTGGCTGGGCCCGGGGAGCTGTTTTTT. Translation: CASSLAGPGELFF. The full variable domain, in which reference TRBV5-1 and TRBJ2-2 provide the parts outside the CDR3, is KAGVTQTPRYLIKTRGQQVTLSCSPISGHRSVSWYQQTPGQGLQFLFEYFSETQRNKGNFPGRFSGRQFSNSRSEMNVSTLELGDSALYLCASSLAGPGELFFGEGSRLTVL.

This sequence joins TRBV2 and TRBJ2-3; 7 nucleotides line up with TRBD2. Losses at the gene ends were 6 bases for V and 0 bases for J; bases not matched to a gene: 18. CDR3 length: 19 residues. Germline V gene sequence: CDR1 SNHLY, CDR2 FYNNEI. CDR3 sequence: CASSIPGGVTQSSTDTQYF. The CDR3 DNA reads TGTGCCAGCAGCATCCCTGGGGGGGTCACCCAATCTAGCACAGATACGCAGTATTTT.

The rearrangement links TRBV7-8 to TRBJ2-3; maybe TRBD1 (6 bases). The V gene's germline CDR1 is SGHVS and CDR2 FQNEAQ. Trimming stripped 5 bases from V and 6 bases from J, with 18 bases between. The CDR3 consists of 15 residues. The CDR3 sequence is CASSPSRGISDTQYF. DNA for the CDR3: TGTGCCAGCAGCCCCAGCAGGGGTATTTCCGATACGCAGTATTTT.

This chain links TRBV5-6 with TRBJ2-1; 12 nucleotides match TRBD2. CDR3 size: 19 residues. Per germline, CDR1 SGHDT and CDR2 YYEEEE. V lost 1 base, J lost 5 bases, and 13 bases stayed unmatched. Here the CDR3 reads CASSLNVLAGGPPHNEQFF. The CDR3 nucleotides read TGTGCCAGCAGCTTGAATGTACTAGCGGGAGGCCCCCCCCACAATGAGCAGTTCTTC.

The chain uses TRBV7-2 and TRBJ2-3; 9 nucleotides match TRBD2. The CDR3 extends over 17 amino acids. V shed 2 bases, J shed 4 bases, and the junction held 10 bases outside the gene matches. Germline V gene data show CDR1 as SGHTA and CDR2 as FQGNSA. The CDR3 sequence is CASSLKRGVGSADTQYF. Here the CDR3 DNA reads TGTGCCAGCAGCTTAAAGCGGGGGGTCGGGTCCGCAGATACGCAGTATTTT.

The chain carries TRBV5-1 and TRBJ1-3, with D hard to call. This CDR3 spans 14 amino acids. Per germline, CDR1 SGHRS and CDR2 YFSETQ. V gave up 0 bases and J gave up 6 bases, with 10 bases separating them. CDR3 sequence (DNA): TGCGCCAGCAGCTTGGCGGGTTTCGAAAACACCATATATTTT. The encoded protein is CASSLAGFENTIYF.

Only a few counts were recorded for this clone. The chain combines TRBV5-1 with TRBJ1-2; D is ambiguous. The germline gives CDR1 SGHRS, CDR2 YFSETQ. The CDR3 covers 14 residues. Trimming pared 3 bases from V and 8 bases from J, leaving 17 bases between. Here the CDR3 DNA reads TGCGCCAGCAGCTCTCGGGCGGGCGGCCCCGGCTACACCTTC. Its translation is CASSSRAGGPGYTF.

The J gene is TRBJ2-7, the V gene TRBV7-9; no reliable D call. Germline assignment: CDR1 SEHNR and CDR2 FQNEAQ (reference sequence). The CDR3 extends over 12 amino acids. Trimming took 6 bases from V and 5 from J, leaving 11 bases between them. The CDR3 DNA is TGTGCCAGCAGTATCACAAAAGACGAGCAGTACTTC. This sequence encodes CASSITKDEQYF.

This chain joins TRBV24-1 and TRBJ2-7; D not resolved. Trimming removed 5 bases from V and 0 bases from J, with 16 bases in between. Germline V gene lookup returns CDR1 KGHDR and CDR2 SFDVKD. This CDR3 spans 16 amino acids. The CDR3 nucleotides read TGTGCCACCAGTGCGAGAACGTCCCCGAGCTCCTACGAGCAGTACTTC. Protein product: CATSARTSPSSYEQYF.